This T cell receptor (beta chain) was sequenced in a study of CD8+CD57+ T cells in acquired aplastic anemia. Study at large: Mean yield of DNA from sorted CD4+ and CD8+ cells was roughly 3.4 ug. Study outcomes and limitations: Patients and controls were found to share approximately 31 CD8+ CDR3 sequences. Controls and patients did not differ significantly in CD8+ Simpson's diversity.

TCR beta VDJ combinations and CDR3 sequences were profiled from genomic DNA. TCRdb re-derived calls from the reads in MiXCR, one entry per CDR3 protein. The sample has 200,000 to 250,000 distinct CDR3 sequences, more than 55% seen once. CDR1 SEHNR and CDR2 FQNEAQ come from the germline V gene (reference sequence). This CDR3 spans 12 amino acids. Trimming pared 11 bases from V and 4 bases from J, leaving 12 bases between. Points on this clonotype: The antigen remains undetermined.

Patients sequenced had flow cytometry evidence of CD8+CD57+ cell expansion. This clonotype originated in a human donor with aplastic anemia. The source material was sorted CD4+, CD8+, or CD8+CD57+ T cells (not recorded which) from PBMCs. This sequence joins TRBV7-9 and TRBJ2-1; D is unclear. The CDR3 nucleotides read TGTGCCGCCCGGCTCGTTTACAATGAGCAGTTCTTC. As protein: CAARLVYNEQFF.